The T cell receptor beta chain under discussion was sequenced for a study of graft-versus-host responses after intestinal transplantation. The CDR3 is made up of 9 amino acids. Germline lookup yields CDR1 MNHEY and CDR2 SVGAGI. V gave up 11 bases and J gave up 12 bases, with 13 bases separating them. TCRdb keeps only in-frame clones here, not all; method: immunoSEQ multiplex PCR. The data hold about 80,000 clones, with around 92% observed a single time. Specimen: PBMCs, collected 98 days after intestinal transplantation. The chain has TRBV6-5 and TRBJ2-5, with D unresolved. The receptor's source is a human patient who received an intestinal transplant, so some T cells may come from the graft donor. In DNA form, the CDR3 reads TGTGCCCTTCACGGCCCGAAGTACTTC. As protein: CALHGPKYF.